The entry below gives a single T cell receptor (beta chain) sequence along with its context. Clones were sequenced by immunoSEQ multiplex PCR, and TCRdb holds only the in-frame ones, with some missing. This sample has about 71,000 clones, with more than 80% found just once. These data originate in a study of T cell changes during pregnancy in multiple sclerosis. The CDR3 loop spans 16 amino acids. Germline CDR1 and CDR2: KGHSH and LQKENI. The V and J ends lost 0 bases and 0 bases respectively, with 9 bases between them. The sample consisted of peripheral blood, taken in the third trimester of pregnancy. The chain recombines TRBV18 with TRBJ2-1; D gene ambiguous. This receptor was taken from a female donor with multiple sclerosis, enrolled in a pregnancy study. The CDR3 nucleotides are TGTGCCAGCTCACCACCAGGCGGTAGCTCCTACAATGAGCAGTTCTTC. The encoded protein is CASSPPGGSSYNEQFF.